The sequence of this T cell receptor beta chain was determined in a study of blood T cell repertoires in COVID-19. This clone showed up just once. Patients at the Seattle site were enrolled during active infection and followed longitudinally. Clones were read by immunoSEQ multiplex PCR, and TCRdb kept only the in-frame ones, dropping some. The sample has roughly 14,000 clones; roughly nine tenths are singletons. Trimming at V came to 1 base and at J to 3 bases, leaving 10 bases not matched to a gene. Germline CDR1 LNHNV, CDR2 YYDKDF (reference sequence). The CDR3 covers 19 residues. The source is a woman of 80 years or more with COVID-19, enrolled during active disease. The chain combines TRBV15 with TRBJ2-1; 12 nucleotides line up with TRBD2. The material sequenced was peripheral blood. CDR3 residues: CATSRADPRTSGIYNEQFF. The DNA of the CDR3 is TGTGCCACCAGCAGAGCCGACCCTAGGACTAGCGGGATCTACAATGAGCAGTTCTTC. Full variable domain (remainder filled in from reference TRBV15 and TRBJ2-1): DAMVIQNPRYQVTQFGKPVTLSCSQTLNHNVMYWYQQKSSQAPKLLFHYYDKDFNNEADTPDNFQSRRPNTSFCFLDIRSPGLGDTAMYLCATSRADPRTSGIYNEQFFGPGTRLTVL.